The 2 T cell receptor beta chains reported below all come from one sample, sequenced in a study of shared clonotypes between healthy human individuals. Profiling relied on immunoSEQ multiplex PCR, and the TCRdb table lists in-frame clones only, not all of them. Of about 480,000 clones in the sample, around 79% are singletons; the top ten hold 13%. Sequences were obtained from PBMCs. All receptors come from a middle-aged woman in good health. Some clones in this sample may be carry-over from other donors' samples.

The rearrangement links TRBV7-8 to TRBJ2-5; a weak D match, TRBD2 (6 bases). The J call may be mistaken, given a closer DNA end match to TRBJ2-7. The CDR3 runs 13 residues. The V gene's germline CDR1 is SGHVS and CDR2 FQNEAQ. In DNA form, the CDR3 reads TGTGCCAGCAGCTTGGGGACTGCCTACGAGCAGTACTTC. It codes for CASSLGTAYEQYF.

This clone was seen only a few times. The chain uses TRBV2 and TRBJ1-5; 9 positions match TRBD1. The junction had 4 bases not matched to a gene; V was cut back by 3 bases and J by 7 bases. CDR3 size: 14 residues. Germline V gives CDR1 SNHLY, CDR2 FYNNEI. The CDR3 DNA reads TGTGCCAGCAGTGACACAGGGGGCGTCCAGCCCCAGCATTTT. The encoded protein is CASSDTGGVQPQHF.